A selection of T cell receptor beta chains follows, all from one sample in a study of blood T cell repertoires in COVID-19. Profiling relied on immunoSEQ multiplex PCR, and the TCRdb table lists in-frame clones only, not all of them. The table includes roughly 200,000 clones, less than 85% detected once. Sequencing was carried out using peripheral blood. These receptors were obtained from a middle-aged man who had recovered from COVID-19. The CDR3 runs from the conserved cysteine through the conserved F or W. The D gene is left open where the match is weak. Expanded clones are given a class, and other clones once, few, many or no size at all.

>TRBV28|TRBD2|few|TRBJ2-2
TGTGCCAGCAGTTTGGAGCGGGAGGCCGGGGAGCTGTTTTTT
CASSLEREAGELFF
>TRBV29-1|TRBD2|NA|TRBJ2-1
TGCAGCGTTGAGGGGGGGAGGTGGATTGAGCAGTTCTTC
CSVEGGRWIEQFF
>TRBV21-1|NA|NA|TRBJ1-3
TGTGCCAGCAGCAAGCACAGGAGTTCCTTCTCTGGAAACACCATATATTTT
CASSKHRSSFSGNTIYF
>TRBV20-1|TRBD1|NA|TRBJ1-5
TGCAGTGCTAGTACCCACAGGGGAGGTAGCAATCAGCCCCAGCATTTT
CSASTHRGGSNQPQHF
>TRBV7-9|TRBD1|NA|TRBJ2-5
TGTGCCAGCAGCTACGATGGGACAGCCGAAGAGACCCAGTACTTC
CASSYDGTAEETQYF
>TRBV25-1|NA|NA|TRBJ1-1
TGTGCCAGCAGTGCAAGGGGGTCGAGGCGAGCTTTCTTT
CASSARGSRRAFF
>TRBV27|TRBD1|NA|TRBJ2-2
TGTGCCACCAGAGGACAGGTTTATACCGGGGAGCTGTTTTTT
CATRGQVYTGELFF
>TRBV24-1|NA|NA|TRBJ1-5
TGTGCCACCAGTGACCCGACCCATCCTCAGGTTTCGAGCAATCAGCCCCAGCATTTT
CATSDPTHPQVSSNQPQHF
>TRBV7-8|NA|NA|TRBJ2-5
TGTGCCAGCAGCTTGGACTCCCAAGAGACCCAGTACTTC
CASSLDSQETQYF
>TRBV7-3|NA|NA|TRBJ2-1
TGTGCCAGCAGCCGAGATAGGAGGGCCTCTAACAATGAGCAGTTCTTC
CASSRDRRASNNEQFF
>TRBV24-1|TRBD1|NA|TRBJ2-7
TGTGCCACCGGGACAGGGGGTTACGAGCAGTACTTC
CATGTGGYEQYF
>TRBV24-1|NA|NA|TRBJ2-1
TGTGCCACCAGTGAAGGTGGGGCCACCGGTTCCTACAATGAGCAGTTCTTC
CATSEGGATGSYNEQFF
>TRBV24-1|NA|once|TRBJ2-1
TGTGCCACCAGTGACCCAGGGCAGGGTGGGAATGAGCAGTTCTTC
CATSDPGQGGNEQFF
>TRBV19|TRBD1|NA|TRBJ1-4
TGTGCCAGTAGCCCGGGACAGAGAAATGAAAAACTGTTTTTT
CASSPGQRNEKLFF
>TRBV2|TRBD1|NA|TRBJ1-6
TGTGCCAGCAGTGAACTGGACAGGGAGTTTTCACCCCTCCACTTT
CASSELDREFSPLHF
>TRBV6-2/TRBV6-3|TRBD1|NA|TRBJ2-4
TGTGCCAGCAGTTACTTAAGGACAGGGATATTTAAAAACATTCAGTACTTC
CASSYLRTGIFKNIQYF
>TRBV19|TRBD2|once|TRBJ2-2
TGTGCCAGTAGTAAATCCGGGAGGGGGACCGGGGAGCTGTTTTTT
CASSKSGRGTGELFF
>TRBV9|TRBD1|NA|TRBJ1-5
TGTGCCAGCAGCGCCGGGACAGAACAGGAGGGTCAGCCCCAGCATTTT
CASSAGTEQEGQPQHF
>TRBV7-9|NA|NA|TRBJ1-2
TGTGCCAGCAGCTTAGCGCCCGGAGCTAACTATGGCTACACCTTC
CASSLAPGANYGYTF
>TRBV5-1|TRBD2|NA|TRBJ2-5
TGCGCCAGCAGCAGCCGGGAGGCATTCCAAGAGACCCAGTACTTC
CASSSREAFQETQYF
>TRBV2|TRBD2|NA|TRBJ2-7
TGTGCCAGCATTCTGACTAGCGAACTCTACGAGCAGTACTTC
CASILTSELYEQYF
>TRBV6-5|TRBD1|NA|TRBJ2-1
TGTGCCAGCAGTTACTCGGACAGGAACTACAATGAGCAGTTCTTC
CASSYSDRNYNEQFF
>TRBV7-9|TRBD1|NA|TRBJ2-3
TGTGCCAGCACCAAGGCCGGGACAGGGGGTTCAGATACGCAGTATTTT
CASTKAGTGGSDTQYF
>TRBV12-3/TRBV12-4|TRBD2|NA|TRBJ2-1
TGTGCCAGCAGTGCCCCAGGAGCGGGACTCCTCTTC
CASSAPGAGLLF
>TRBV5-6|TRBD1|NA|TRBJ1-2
TGTGCCAGCAGCTTGACAGGGGCTAACTATGGCTACACCTTC
CASSLTGANYGYTF
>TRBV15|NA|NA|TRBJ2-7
TGTGCCACCAGCAGAGATCTAGGAGGGTTCTACGAGCAGTACTTC
CATSRDLGGFYEQYF
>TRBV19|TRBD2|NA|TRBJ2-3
TGTGCCAGTAGTATAGTAGGAGAAACTAGCGGGAGCGTCGGAGATACGCAGTATTTT
CASSIVGETSGSVGDTQYF
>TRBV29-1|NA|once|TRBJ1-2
TGCAGCGTTGGAAAGGGGTTGAGCTATTATGGCTACACCTTC
CSVGKGLSYYGYTF
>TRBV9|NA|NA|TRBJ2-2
TGTGCCAGCAGCTTCCAAATTTCCGGGGAGCTGTTTTTT
CASSFQISGELFF
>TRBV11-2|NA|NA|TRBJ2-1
TGTGCCAGCAGCTTAGGCACTAGCTCCTACAATGAGCAGTTCTTC
CASSLGTSSYNEQFF
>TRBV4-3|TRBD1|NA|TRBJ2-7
TGCGCCAGCAGCCAAGATAGCCCGGGACAGCGATCCTACGAGCAGTACTTC
CASSQDSPGQRSYEQYF
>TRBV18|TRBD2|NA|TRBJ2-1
TGTGCCAGCTCACCACCCGGACTAGCGGGAGGGAATGAGCAGTTCTTC
CASSPPGLAGGNEQFF
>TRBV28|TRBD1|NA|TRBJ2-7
TGTGCCAGCAGTCCGGGACAGCTCTACGAGCAGTACTTC
CASSPGQLYEQYF
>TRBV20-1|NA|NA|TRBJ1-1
TGCAGTGCCGACATGAACACTGAAGCTTTCTTT
CSADMNTEAFF
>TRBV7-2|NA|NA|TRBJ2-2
TGTGCCAGCAGCCCGCGACTAAATACGAACACCGGGGAGCTGTTTTTT
CASSPRLNTNTGELFF
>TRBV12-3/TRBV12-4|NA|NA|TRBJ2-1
TGTGCCAGTAATTATAACAATGAGCAGTTCTTC
CASNYNNEQFF
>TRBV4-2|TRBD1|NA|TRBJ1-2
TGTGCCAGCAGCCAAGATCAGGGACAGGGTTTTAACTATGGCTACACCTTC
CASSQDQGQGFNYGYTF
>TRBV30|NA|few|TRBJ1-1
TGTGCCTGGACAGGGTACACTGAAGCTTTCTTT
CAWTGYTEAFF
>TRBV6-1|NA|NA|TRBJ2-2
TGTGCCAGCAGTGCCTTCCTAGGGGGTGGTACCGGGGAGCTGTTTTTT
CASSAFLGGGTGELFF
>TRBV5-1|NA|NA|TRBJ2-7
TGCGCCAGCAGCTTGGAGGGACACAACACCTACGAGCAGTACTTC
CASSLEGHNTYEQYF
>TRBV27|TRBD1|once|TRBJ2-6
TGTGCCAGCAGTTTAGTCAGGGGGTTAACGGGCTCTGGGGCCAACGTCCTGACTTTC
CASSLVRGLTGSGANVLTF
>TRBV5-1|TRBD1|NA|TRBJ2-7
TGCGCCAGCCACTATGATGGACAGGTAGACGAGCAGTACTTC
CASHYDGQVDEQYF
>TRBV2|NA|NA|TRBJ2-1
TGTGCCAGCGGCGGAGATATGTATGAGCAGTTCTTC
CASGGDMYEQFF
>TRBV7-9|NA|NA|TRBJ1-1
TGTGCCAGCAGCTTAGGCTTGGTTGGGCAGGGTGAAGCTTTCTTT
CASSLGLVGQGEAFF
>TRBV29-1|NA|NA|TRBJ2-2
TGCAGCGTTGAAGTTCCGGGGACCGGGGAGCTGTTTTTT
CSVEVPGTGELFF
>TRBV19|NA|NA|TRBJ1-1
TGTGCCAGTAGTATTTGGGGGCGCGACACTGAAGCTTTCTTT
CASSIWGRDTEAFF
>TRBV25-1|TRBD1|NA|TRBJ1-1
TGTGCCAGCAGTGAAGACAGGGCTGAAGCTTTCTTT
CASSEDRAEAFF
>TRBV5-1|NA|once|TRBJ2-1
TGCGCCAGCAGCTCTAGTCTTTCCTCCTACAATGAGCAGTTCTTC
CASSSSLSSYNEQFF
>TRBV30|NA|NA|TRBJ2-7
TGTGCCTGGAGAATAGCCTACGAGCAGTACTTC
CAWRIAYEQYF
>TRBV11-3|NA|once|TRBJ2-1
TGTGCCAGCAGCTCTCTCGAGTATAGCCCGAGTGAGCAGTTCTTC
CASSSLEYSPSEQFF
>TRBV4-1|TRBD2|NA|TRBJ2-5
TGCGCCAGCAGCTCCCGGGAGGGCCGGGGAGAGACCCAGTACTTC
CASSSREGRGETQYF
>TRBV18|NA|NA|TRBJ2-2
TGTGCCAGCTCGGAGCTCGTGGGTAATCCCGGGGAGCTGTTTTTT
CASSELVGNPGELFF
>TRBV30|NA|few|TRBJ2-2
TGTGCCTGGAGTAAGGGGCCGAACACCGGGGAGCTGTTTTTT
CAWSKGPNTGELFF
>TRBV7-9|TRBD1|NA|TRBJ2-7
TGTGCCAGCACCCAGGGGGACGGTATTCTCGGTGGGGACTTC
CASTQGDGILGGDF
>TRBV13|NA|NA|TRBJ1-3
TGTGCCAGCAGCTTAGTTGGGGCAGCTGGAAACACCATATATTTT
CASSLVGAAGNTIYF
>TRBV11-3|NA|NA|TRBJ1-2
TGTGCCAGCAGCTTAGGTCCAGGGGATGTTGGCTACACCTTC
CASSLGPGDVGYTF
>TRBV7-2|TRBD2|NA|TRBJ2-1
TGTGCCAGCAGCTCTAGCGGGAGCATTTACAATGAGCAGTTCTTC
CASSSSGSIYNEQFF
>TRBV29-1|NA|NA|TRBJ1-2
TGCAGCGTTGGCGTTGAGGGTAACTATGGCTACACCTTC
CSVGVEGNYGYTF